This record covers a single T cell receptor beta chain. Its antigen is unidentified. Extraction and reverse transcription of RNA yielded cDNA as the sequencing template. Libraries were prepared by immunoSEQ multiplex PCR; TCRdb keeps only in-frame clonotypes and omits some of them. The data hold roughly 140,000 clones, with 62% observed a single time. The data were taken from a study of CD8+ T cells in alopecia areata. Study observations and caveats: Clonality was higher in lesional than normal scalp, especially in alopecia totalis/universalis.

It was from PBMCs that CD4+ and CD8+ T cells were sorted. Germline V CDR1 and CDR2: SQVTM, ANQGSEA. V gave up 6 bases and J gave up 2 bases; unmatched junction bases: 4. This CDR3 has 14 residues. The sequence derives from a human donor in good health. Sequenced: CD8+ T cells sorted from blood. The chain joins TRBV29-1 to TRBJ2-1; 10 bases align to TRBD2. CDR3 bases: TGCAGCGTAGCGGGAGGGGAGACCTACAATGAGCAGTTCTTC. It yields the protein CSVAGGETYNEQFF.